This TCR beta chain was captured in a study of CD8+CD57+ T cells in acquired aplastic anemia. Overall study: Isolated CD4+ and CD8+ cells, once sorted, yielded DNA averaging 3.2 ug.

All sequencing subjects had displayed CD8+CD57+ cell expansion on flow cytometry. Untreated patients provided the blood samples, with no therapy given before sampling. CDR3 length: 14 amino acids. With 5 bases removed from V and 9 bases from J, the gap between germline ends came to 19 bases. CDR1 and CDR2 (germline): SSHAT, FNYEAQ (reference sequence). Template material for TCR beta VDJ and CDR3 profiling consisted of genomic DNA. TCRdb re-called the reads with MiXCR, one entry per CDR3 protein. The sample has a few hundred thousand distinct CDR3 sequences; 70% to 85% are singletons. The sequence was collected from a human donor with aplastic anemia. The specimen sequenced was sorted CD4+, CD8+, or CD8+CD57+ T cells (not recorded which) from PBMCs. The J gene is TRBJ2-5, the V gene TRBV7-7, with D possibly being TRBD2 (6 bases). The CDR3 coding sequence is TGTGCCAGCAGCAGCGGCAGCGGGCAAATTCCCCAGTACTTC. Translated, it gives CASSSGSGQIPQYF.